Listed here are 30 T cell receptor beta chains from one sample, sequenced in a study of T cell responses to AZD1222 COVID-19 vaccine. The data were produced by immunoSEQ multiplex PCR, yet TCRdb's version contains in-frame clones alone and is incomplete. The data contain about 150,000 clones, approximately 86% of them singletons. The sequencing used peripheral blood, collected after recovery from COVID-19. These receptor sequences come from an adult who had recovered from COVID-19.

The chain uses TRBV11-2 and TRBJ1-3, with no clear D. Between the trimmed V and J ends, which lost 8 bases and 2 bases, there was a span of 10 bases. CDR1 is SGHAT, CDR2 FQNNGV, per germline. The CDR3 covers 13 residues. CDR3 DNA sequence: TGTGCCAGCTCCCCGGTGGCTGGAAACACCATATATTTT. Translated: CASSPVAGNTIYF.

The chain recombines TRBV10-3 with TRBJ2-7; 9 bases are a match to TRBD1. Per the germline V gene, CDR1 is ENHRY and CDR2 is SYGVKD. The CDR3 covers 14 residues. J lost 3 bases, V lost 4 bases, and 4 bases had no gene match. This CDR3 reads CAISGDREVYEQYF. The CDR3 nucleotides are TGTGCCATCAGTGGGGACAGGGAGGTCTACGAGCAGTACTTC.

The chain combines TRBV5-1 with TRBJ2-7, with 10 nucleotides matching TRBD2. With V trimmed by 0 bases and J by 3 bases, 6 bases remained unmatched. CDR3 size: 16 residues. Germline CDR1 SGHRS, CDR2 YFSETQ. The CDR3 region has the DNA TGCGCCAGCAGCTTGGTACTAGCGGGACCCAACTACGAGCAGTACTTC. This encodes CASSLVLAGPNYEQYF.

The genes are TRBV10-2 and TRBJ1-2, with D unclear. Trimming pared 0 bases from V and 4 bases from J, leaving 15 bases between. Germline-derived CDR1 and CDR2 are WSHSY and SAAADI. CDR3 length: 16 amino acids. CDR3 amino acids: CASSESRAVIGYGYTF. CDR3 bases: TGCGCCAGCAGTGAGTCTCGGGCCGTAATCGGCTATGGCTACACCTTC.

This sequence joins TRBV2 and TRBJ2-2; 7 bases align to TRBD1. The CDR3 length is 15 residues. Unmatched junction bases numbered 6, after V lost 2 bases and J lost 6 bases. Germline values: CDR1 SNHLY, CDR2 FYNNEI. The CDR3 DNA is TGTGCCAGCAGTGAACAGGGGGACGGGCCCGGGGAGCTGTTTTTT. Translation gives CASSEQGDGPGELFF.

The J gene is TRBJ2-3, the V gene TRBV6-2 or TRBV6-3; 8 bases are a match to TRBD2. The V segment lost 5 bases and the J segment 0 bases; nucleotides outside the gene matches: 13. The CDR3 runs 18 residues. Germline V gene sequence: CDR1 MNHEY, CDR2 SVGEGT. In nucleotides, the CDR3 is TGTGCCAGCAGTCCCCGGGTAGCGGGGCCGCCTAGCACAGATACGCAGTATTTT. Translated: CASSPRVAGPPSTDTQYF.

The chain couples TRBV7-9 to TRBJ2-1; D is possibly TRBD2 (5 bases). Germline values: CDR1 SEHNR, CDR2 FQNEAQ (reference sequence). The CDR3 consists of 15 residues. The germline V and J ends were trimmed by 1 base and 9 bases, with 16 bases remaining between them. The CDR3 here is CASSLDRDVSSEQFF. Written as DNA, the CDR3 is TGTGCCAGCAGCTTAGACCGGGATGTATCTAGTGAGCAGTTCTTC.

The CDR3 DNA follows: TGTGCCAGTAGACCGTCGCGAACTAGCGTGTACGAGCAGTACTTC. It encodes CASRPSRTSVYEQYF. The gene calls are TRBV19 and TRBJ2-7; TRBD2 agrees at 7 bases. V dropped 6 bases and J dropped 4; count of bases not matched to a gene: 12. The CDR3 length is 15 residues. CDR1 LNHDA and CDR2 SQIVND come from the germline V gene (reference sequence).

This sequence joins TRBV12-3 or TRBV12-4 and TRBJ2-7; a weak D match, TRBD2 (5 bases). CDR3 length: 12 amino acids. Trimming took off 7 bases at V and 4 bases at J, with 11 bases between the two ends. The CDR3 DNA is TGTGCCAGCAACCTTGGCGGGTACGAGCAGTACTTC. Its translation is CASNLGGYEQYF.

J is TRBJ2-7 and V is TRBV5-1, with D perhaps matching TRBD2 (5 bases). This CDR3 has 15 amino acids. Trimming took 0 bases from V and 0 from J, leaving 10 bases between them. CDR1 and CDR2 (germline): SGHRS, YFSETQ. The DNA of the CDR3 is TGCGCCAGCAGCTTGGTGCCGGGGTACTCCTACGAGCAGTACTTC. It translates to CASSLVPGYSYEQYF.

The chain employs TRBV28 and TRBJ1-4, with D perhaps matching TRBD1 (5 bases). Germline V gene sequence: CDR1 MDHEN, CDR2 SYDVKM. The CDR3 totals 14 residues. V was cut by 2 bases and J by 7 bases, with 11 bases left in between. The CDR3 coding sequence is TGTGCCAGCAGTTTACGGGGGGGAGGTGAAAAACTGTTTTTT. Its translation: CASSLRGGGEKLFF.

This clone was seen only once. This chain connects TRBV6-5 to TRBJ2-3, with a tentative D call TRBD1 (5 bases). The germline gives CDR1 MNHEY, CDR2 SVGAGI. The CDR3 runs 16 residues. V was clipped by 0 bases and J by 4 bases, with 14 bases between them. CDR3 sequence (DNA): TGTGCCAGCAGTTACTCGGACACGCTTGGAGCAGATACGCAGTATTTT. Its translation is CASSYSDTLGADTQYF.

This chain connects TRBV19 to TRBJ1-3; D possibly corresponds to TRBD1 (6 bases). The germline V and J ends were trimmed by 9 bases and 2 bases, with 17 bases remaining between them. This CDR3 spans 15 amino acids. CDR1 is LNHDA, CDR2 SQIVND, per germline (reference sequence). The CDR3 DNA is TGTGCCAGCCGATTCGGAGGGGACACTGGAAACACCATATATTTT. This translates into CASRFGGDTGNTIYF.

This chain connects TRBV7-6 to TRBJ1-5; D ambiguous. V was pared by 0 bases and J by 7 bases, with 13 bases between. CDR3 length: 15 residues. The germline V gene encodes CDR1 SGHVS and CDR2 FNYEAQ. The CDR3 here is CASSLAPGPQQPQHF. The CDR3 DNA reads TGTGCCAGCAGCTTAGCGCCAGGTCCCCAACAGCCCCAGCATTTT.

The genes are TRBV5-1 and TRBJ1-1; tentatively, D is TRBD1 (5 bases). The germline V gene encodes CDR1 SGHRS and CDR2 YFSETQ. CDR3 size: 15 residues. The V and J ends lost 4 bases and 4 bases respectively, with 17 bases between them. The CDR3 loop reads CASSPKGQGGTEAFF. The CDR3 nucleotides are TGCGCCAGCAGCCCAAAGGGGCAGGGAGGCACTGAAGCTTTCTTT. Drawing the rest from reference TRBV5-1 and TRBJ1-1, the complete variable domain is KAGVTQTPRYLIKTRGQQVTLSCSPISGHRSVSWYQQTPGQGLQFLFEYFSETQRNKGNFPGRFSGRQFSNSRSEMNVSTLELGDSALYLCASSPKGQGGTEAFFGQGTRLTVV.

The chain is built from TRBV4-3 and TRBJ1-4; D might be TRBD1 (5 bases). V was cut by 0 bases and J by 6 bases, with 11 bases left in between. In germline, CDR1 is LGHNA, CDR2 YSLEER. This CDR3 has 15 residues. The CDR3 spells CASSQDRSRDEKLFF. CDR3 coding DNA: TGCGCCAGCAGCCAAGATAGGTCCAGGGATGAAAAACTGTTTTTT.

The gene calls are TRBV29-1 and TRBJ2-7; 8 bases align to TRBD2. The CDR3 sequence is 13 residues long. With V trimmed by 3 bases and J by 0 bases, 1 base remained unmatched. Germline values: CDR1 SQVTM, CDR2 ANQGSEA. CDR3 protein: CSVETSDSYEQYF. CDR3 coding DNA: TGCAGCGTTGAGACTAGCGACTCCTACGAGCAGTACTTC.

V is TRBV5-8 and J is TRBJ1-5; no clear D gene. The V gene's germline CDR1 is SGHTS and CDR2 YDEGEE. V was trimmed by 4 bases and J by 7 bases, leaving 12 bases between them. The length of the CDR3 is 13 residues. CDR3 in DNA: TGTGCCAGCAGCCCCAGACGGACCCAGCCCCAGCATTTT. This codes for CASSPRRTQPQHF.

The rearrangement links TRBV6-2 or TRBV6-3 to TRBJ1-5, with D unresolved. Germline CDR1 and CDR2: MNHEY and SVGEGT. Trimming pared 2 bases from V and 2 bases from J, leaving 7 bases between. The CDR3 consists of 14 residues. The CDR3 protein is CASSYGWGNQPQHF. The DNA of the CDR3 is TGTGCCAGCAGTTACGGGTGGGGCAATCAGCCCCAGCATTTT.

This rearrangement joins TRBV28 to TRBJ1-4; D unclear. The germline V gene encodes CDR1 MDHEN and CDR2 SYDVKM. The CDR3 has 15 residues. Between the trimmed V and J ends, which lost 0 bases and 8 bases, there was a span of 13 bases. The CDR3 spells CASSLWGPQTEKLFF. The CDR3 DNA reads TGTGCCAGCAGTTTATGGGGTCCGCAGACGGAAAAACTGTTTTTT. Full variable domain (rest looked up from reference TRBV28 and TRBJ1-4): DVKVTQSSRYLVKRTGEKVFLECVQDMDHENMFWYRQDPGLGLRLIYFSYDVKMKEKGDIPEGYSVSREKKERFSLILESASTNQTSMYLCASSLWGPQTEKLFFGSGTQLSVL.

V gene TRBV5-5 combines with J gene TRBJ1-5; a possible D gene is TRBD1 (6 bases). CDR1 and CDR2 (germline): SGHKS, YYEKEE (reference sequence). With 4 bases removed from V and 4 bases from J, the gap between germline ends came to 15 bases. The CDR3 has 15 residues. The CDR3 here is CASSRGTSDNQPQHF. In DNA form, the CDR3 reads TGTGCCAGCAGCAGGGGGACATCTGATAATCAGCCCCAGCATTTT.

In nucleotides, the CDR3 is TGCGCCAGCAGCCCCCGGGGCACGGAGACCCAGTACTTC. It yields the protein CASSPRGTETQYF. This sequence joins TRBV5-1 and TRBJ2-5; the D gene could be TRBD1 or TRBD2 (5 bases each). The germline V and J ends were trimmed by 4 bases and 5 bases, with 12 bases remaining between them. This CDR3 comprises 13 residues. CDR1 is SGHRS, CDR2 YFSETQ, per germline. The full variable domain, its missing parts supplied by reference TRBV5-1 and TRBJ2-5, is KAGVTQTPRYLIKTRGQQVTLSCSPISGHRSVSWYQQTPGQGLQFLFEYFSETQRNKGNFPGRFSGRQFSNSRSEMNVSTLELGDSALYLCASSPRGTETQYFGPGTRLLVL.

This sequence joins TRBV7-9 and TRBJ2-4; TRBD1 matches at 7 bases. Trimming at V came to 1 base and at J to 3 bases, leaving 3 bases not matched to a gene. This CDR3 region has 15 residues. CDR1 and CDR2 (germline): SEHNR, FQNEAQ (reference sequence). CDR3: CASSLVPGGKNIQYF. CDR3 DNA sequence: TGTGCCAGCAGCTTAGTCCCAGGGGGCAAAAACATTCAGTACTTC.

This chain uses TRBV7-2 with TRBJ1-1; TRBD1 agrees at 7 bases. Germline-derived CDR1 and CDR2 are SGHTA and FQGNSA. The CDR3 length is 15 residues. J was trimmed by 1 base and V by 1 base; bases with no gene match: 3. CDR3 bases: TGTGCCAGCAGCTTAGTTTGGACAGGGAACACTGAAGCTTTCTTT. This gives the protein CASSLVWTGNTEAFF.

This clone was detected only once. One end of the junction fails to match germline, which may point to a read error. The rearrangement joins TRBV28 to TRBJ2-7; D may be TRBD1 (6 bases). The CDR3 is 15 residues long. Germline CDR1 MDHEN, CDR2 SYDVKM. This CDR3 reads CASSRGSALGNELYF. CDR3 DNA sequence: TGTGCCAGCAGTAGGGGGAGTGCACTCGGGAATGAGCTGTACTTC.

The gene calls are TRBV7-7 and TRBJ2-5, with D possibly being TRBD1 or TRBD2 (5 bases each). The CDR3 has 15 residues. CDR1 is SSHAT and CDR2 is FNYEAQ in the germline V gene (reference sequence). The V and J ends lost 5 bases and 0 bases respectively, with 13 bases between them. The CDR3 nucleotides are TGTGCCAGCAGCGTAGAACCGGGGCACCAAGAGACCCAGTACTTC. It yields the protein CASSVEPGHQETQYF.

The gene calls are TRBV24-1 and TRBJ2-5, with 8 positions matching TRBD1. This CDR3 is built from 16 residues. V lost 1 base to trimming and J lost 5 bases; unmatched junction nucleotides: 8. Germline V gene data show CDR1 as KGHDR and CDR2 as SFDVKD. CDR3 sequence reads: CATSDFGQGGMETQYF. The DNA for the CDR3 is TGTGCCACCAGTGATTTTGGACAGGGAGGAATGGAGACCCAGTACTTC.

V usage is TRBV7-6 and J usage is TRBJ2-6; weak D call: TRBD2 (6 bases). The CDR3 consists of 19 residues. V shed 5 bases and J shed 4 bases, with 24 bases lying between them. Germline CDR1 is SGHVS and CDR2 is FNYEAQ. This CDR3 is CASSGGTSALISGANVLTF. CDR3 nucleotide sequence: TGTGCCAGCAGCGGGGGGACCTCTGCTTTGATCTCGGGGGCCAACGTCCTGACTTTC.

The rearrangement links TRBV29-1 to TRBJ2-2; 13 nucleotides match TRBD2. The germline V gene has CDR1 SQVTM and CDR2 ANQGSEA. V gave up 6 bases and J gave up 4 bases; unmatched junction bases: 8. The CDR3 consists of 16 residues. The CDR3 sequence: CSVTARTSGSTGELFF. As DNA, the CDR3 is TGCAGCGTGACCGCCCGGACTAGCGGGAGCACCGGGGAGCTGTTTTTT.

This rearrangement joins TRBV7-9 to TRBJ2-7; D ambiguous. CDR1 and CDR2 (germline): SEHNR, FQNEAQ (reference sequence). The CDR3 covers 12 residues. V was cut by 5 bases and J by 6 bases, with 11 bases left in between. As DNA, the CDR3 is TGTGCCAGCAGCCTTTCGTTGGTCGAGCAGTACTTC. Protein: CASSLSLVEQYF. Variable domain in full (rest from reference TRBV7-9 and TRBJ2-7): DTGVSQNPRHKITKRGQNVTFRCDPISEHNRLYWYRQTLGQGPEFLTYFQNEAQLEKSRLLSDRFSAERPKGSFSTLEIQRTEQGDSAMYLCASSLSLVEQYFGPGTRLTVT.